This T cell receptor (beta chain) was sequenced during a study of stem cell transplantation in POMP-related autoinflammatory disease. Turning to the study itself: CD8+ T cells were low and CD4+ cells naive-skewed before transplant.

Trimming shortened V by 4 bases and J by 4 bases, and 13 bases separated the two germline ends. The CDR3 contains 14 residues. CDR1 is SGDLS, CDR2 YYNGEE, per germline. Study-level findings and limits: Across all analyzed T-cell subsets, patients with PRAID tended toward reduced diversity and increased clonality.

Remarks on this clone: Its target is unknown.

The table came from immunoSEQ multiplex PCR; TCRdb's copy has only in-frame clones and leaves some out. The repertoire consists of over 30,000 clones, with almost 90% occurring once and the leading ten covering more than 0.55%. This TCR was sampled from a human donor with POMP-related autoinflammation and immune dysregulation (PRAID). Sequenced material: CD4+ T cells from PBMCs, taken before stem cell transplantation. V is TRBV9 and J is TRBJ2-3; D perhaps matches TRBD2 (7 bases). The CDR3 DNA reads TGTGCCAGCAGCCCAGAGGGGGGGTCAGATACGCAGTATTTT. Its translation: CASSPEGGSDTQYF.